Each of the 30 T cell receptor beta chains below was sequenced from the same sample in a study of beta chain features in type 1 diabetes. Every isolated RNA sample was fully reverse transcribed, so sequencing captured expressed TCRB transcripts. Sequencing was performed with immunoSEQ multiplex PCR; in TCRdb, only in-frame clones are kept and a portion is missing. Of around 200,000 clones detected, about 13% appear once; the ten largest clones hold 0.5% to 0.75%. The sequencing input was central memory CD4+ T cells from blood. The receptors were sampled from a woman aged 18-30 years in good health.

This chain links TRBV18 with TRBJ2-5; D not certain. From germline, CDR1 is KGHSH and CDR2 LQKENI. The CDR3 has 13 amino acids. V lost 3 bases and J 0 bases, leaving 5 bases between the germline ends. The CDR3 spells CASSPRYQETQYF. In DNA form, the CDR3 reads TGTGCCAGCTCACCTCGGTACCAAGAGACCCAGTACTTC.

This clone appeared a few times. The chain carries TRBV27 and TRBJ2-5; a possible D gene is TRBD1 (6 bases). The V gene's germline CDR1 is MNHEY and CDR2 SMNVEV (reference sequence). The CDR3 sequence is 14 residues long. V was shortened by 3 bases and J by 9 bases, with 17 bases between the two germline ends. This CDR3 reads CASSFQGAPGAQYF. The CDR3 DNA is TGTGCCAGCAGTTTCCAGGGAGCTCCAGGGGCCCAGTACTTC.

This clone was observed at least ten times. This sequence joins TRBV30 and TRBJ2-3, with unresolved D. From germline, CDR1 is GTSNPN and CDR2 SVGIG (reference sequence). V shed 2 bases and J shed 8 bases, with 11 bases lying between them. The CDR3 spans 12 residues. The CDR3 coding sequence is TGTGCCTGGAGTCTCGTGGAGTTTACGCAGTATTTT. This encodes CAWSLVEFTQYF.

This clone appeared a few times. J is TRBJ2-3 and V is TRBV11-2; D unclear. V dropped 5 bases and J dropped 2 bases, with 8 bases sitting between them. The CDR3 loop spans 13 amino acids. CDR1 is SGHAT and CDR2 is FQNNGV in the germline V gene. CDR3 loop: CASSNGYTDTQYF. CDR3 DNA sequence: TGTGCCAGCAGCAACGGGTACACAGATACGCAGTATTTT.

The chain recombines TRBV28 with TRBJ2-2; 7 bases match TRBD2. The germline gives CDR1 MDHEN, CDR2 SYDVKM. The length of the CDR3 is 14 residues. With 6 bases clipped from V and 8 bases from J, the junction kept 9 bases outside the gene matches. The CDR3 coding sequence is TGTGCCAGCAGAGGTGCGGGAGCACGTGGGGAGCTGTTTTTT. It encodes CASRGAGARGELFF. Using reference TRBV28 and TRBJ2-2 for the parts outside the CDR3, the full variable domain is DVKVTQSSRYLVKRTGEKVFLECVQDMDHENMFWYRQDPGLGLRLIYFSYDVKMKEKGDIPEGYSVSREKKERFSLILESASTNQTSMYLCASRGAGARGELFFGEGSRLTVL.

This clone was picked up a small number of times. The DNA for the CDR3 is TGTGCCAGCAGTGCAGGATCGAACAATGAGCAGTTCTTC. Its protein product is CASSAGSNNEQFF. This chain connects TRBV7-9 to TRBJ2-1; no definite D call. Trimming pared 6 bases from V and 5 bases from J, leaving 11 bases between. The CDR3 contains 13 residues. The germline V gene encodes CDR1 SEHNR and CDR2 FQNEAQ (reference sequence).

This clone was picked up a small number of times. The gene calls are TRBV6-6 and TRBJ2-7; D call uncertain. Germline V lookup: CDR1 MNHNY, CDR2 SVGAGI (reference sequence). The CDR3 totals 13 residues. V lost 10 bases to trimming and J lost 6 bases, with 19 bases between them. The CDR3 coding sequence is TGTGCCACCACCGGCTGGGCGCCTGGCGAGCAGTACTTC. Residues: CATTGWAPGEQYF.

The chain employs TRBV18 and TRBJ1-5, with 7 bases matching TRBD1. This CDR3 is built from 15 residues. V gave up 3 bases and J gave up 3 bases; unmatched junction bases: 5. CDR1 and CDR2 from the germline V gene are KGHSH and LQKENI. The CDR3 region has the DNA TGTGCCAGCTCACCCGATGACAGGGTCAATCAGCCCCAGCATTTT. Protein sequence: CASSPDDRVNQPQHF.

DNA of the CDR3: TGTGCCAGCAGTTTAAACAGGGCGGGCGGCTACACCTTC. Translating it yields CASSLNRAGGYTF. The chain uses TRBV28 and TRBJ1-2; a possible D gene is TRBD1 (6 bases). Deletions cut 2 bases from V and 8 bases from J, with 12 bases between. The CDR3 has 13 residues. Germline V CDR1 and CDR2: MDHEN, SYDVKM.

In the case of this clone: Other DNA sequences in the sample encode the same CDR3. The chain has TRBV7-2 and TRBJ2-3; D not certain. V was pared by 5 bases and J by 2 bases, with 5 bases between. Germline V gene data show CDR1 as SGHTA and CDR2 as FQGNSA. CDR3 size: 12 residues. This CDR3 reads CASSPYTDTQYF. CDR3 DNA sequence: TGTGCCAGCAGCCCCTACACAGATACGCAGTATTTT.

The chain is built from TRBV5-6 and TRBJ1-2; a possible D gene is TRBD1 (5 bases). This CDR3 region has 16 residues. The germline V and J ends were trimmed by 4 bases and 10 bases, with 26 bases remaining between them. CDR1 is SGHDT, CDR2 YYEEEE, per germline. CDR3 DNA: TGTGCCAGCAGCACCCCTCGCATGGACACCCCCTACGACTACACCTTC. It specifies CASSTPRMDTPYDYTF.

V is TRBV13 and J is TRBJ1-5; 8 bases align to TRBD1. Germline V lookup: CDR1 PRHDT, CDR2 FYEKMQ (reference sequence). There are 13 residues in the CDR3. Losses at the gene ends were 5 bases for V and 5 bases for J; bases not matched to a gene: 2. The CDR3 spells CASSGQGHQPQHF. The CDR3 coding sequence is TGTGCCAGCAGCGGACAGGGACATCAGCCCCAGCATTTT.

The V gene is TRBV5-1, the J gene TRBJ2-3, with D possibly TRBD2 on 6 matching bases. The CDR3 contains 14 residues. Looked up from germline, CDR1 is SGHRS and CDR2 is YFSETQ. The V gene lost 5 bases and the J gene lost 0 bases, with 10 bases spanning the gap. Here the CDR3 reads CASRDGTSTDTQYF. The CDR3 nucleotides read TGCGCCAGCAGGGACGGGACTAGCACAGATACGCAGTATTTT.

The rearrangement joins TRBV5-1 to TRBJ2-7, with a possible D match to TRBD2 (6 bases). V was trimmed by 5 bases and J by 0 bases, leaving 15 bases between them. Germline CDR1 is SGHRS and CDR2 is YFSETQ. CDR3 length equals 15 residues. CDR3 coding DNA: TGCGCCAGCAGATATCGTAGCGGAAGCTCCTACGAGCAGTACTTC. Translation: CASRYRSGSSYEQYF.

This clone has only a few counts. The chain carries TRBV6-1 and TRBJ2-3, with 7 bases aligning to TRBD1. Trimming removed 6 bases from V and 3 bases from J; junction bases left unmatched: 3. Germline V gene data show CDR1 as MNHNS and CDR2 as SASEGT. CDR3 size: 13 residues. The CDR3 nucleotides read TGTGCCAGCAGGAGACAGGGAACAGATACGCAGTATTTT. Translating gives CASRRQGTDTQYF.

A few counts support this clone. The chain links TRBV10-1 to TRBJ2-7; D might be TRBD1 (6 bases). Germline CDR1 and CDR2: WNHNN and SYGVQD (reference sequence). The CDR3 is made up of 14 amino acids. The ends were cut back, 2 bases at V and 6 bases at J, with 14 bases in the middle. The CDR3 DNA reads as TGCGCCAGCAGTGAGGAAGGAACAGGGCGCGAGCAGTACTTC. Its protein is CASSEEGTGREQYF.

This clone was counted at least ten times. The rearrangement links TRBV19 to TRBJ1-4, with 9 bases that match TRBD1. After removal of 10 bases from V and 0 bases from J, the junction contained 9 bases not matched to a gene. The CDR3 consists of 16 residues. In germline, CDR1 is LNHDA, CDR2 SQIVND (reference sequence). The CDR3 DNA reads TGTGCCACCCAGCTCCGACAGGGGGCAACTAATGAAAAACTGTTTTTT. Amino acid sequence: CATQLRQGATNEKLFF.

For the CDR3, the DNA is TGTGCCAGCACGTTGACAGTCCGAAACTATGGCTACACCTTC. This encodes CASTLTVRNYGYTF. V and J are TRBV28 and TRBJ1-2, with D possibly TRBD1 on 5 matching bases. The germline V gene encodes CDR1 MDHEN and CDR2 SYDVKM. Deletions cut 7 bases from V and 2 bases from J, with 14 bases between. There are 14 residues in the CDR3.

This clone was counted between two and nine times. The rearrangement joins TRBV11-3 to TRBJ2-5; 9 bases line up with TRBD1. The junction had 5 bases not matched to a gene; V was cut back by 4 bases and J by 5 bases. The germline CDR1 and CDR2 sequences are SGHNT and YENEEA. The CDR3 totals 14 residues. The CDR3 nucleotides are TGTGCCAGCAGCTCCGGGACAGGGCGGGAGACCCAGTACTTC. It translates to CASSSGTGRETQYF.

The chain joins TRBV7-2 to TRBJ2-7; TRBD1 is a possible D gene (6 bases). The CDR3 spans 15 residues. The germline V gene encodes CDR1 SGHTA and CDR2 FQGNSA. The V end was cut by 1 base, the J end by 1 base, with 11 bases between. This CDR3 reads CASSLVLGQSYEQYF. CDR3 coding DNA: TGTGCCAGCAGCTTAGTTCTAGGACAGTCCTACGAGCAGTACTTC.

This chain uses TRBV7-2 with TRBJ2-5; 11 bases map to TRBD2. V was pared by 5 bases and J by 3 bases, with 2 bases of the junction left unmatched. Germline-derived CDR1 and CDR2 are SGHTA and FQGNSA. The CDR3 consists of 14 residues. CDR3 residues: CASSRGLAEETQYF. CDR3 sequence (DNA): TGTGCCAGCAGCCGGGGACTAGCGGAAGAGACCCAGTACTTC.

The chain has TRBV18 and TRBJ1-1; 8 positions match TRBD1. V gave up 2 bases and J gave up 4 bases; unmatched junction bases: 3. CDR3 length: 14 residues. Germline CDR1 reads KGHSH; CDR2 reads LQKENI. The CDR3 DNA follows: TGTGCCAGCTCACCAGCACAGGGGGGCACTGAAGCTTTCTTT. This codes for CASSPAQGGTEAFF.

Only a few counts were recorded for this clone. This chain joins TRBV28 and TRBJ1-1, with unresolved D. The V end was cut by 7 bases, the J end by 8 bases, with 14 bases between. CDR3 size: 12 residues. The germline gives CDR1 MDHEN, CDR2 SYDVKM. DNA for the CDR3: TGTGCCAGCACCTCAAGTCCCAGGGAAGCTTTCTTT. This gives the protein CASTSSPREAFF.

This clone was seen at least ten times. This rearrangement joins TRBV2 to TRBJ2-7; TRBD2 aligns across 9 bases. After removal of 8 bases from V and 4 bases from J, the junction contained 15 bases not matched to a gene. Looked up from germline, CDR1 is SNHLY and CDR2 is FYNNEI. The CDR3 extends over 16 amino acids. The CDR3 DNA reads TGTGCCAGCGCTCAACTCGGTCTAGCGGGGACGTACGAGCAGTACTTC. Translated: CASAQLGLAGTYEQYF.

CDR3 protein: CSVSGPGIRKAFF. DNA of the CDR3: TGCAGCGTTTCTGGACCAGGGATAAGAAAAGCTTTCTTT. The J gene is TRBJ1-1, the V gene TRBV29-1; D possibly corresponds to TRBD1 (5 bases). Between the trimmed V and J ends, which lost 5 bases and 9 bases, there was a span of 19 bases. CDR3 length: 13 amino acids. The V gene's germline CDR1 is SQVTM and CDR2 ANQGSEA.

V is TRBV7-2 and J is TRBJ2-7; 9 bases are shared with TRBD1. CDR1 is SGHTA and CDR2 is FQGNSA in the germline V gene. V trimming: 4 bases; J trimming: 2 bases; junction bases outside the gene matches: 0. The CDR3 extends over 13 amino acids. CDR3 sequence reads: CASSWDRAYEQYF. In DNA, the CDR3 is TGTGCCAGCAGCTGGGACAGGGCCTACGAGCAGTACTTC.

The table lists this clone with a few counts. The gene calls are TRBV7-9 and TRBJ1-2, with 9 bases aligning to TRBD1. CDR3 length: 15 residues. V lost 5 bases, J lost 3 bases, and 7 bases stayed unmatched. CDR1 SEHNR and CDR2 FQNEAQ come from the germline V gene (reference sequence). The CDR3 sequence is CASSTRTGEDYGYTF. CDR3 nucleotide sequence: TGTGCCAGCAGCACCCGGACAGGGGAAGACTATGGCTACACCTTC.

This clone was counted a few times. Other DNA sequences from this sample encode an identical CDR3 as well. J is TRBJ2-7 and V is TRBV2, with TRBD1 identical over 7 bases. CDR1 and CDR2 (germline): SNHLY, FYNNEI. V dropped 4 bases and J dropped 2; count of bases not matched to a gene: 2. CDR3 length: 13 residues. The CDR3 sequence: CASSGQGTYEQYF. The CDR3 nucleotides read TGTGCCAGCAGTGGACAGGGCACCTACGAGCAGTACTTC.

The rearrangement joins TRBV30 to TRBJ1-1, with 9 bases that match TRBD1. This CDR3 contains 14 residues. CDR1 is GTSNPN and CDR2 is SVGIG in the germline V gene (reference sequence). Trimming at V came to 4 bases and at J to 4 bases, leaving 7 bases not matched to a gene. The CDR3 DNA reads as TGTGCCTGGAAGGGCTCGACAGGGGGCACTGAAGCTTTCTTT. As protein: CAWKGSTGGTEAFF.

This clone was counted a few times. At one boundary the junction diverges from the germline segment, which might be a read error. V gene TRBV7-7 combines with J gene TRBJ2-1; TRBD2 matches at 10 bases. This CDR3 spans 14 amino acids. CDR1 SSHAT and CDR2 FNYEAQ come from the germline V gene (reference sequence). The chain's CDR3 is CASSLGTSDNEQFF. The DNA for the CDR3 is TGTGCTAGCAGCTTAGGGACTAGCGATAATGAGCAGTTCTTC. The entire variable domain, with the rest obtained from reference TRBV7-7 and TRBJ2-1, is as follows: GAGVSQSPRYKVTKRGQDVTLRCDPISSHATLYWYQQALGQGPEFLTYFNYEAQPDKSGLPSDRFSAERPEGSISTLTIQRTEQRDSAMYRCASSLGTSDNEQFFGPGTRLTVL.